These 30 T cell receptor beta chains were all obtained from the same sample, sequenced in a study of graft-versus-host responses after intestinal transplantation. Produced via immunoSEQ multiplex PCR; TCRdb's table is partial and in-frame only. The sample lists about 120,000 clones; about nine tenths were seen once. Their antigens remain unidentified. Specimen: unstimulated CD4+ T cells sorted from spleen or lymph node cells, collected before intestinal transplant. All receptors come from a human donor who received an intestinal transplant.

CDR3 nucleotide sequence: TGTGCCAGCTCACCGTGGGGGGACCTCTATGGCTACACCTTC. As protein: CASSPWGDLYGYTF. The chain is built from TRBV18 and TRBJ1-2; a possible D gene is TRBD1 (5 bases). The CDR3 extends over 14 amino acids. V lost 3 bases, J lost 4 bases, and 12 bases lay in between. CDR1 KGHSH and CDR2 LQKENI come from the germline V gene.

The rearrangement joins TRBV6-5 to TRBJ1-1; D not resolved. Germline V lookup: CDR1 MNHEY, CDR2 SVGAGI. This CDR3 region has 13 residues. The germline V and J ends were trimmed by 2 bases and 1 base, with 5 bases remaining between them. CDR3 sequence reads: CASSYTENTEAFF. As DNA, the CDR3 is TGTGCCAGCAGTTACACTGAGAACACTGAAGCTTTCTTT.

V and J are TRBV10-3 and TRBJ1-3, with D unresolved. Germline CDR1 is ENHRY and CDR2 is SYGVKD. The CDR3 runs to 14 residues. Trimming cost V 9 bases and J 0 bases, with 12 bases left between them. The CDR3 protein is CAIREQISGNTIYF. As DNA, the CDR3 is TGTGCCATTCGTGAGCAGATCTCTGGAAACACCATATATTTT.

The gene calls are TRBV27 and TRBJ2-2; 8 nucleotides match TRBD2. Germline trimming cut 3 bases from V and 5 bases from J; bases unmatched to any gene: 5. The CDR3 length is 15 residues. Germline loops: CDR1 MNHEY, CDR2 SMNVEV (reference sequence). The CDR3 DNA follows: TGTGCCAGCAGTTTGTTAGCGGGAAGGACCGGGGAGCTGTTTTTT. Translated, it gives CASSLLAGRTGELFF.

V gene TRBV6-1 combines with J gene TRBJ1-1; 7 bases fit TRBD1. Germline CDR1 is MNHNS and CDR2 is SASEGT. The V and J ends lost 11 bases and 8 bases, in that order; junction bases with no gene match: 20. The CDR3 consists of 15 residues. Written as DNA, the CDR3 is TGTGCCGGAAGCCCCACTGGGCAGGGGGAATGGGAAGCTTTCTTT. Translation: CAGSPTGQGEWEAFF.

The V call is TRBV11-2, the J call TRBJ1-4, with 10 bases aligning to TRBD1. Trimming at V came to 5 bases and at J to 8 bases, leaving 5 bases not matched to a gene. The CDR3 length is 14 residues. CDR1 SGHAT and CDR2 FQNNGV come from the germline V gene. In nucleotides, the CDR3 is TGTGCCAGCAGCCCTGGACAGGGGGGCGAAAAACTGTTTTTT. Amino acids: CASSPGQGGEKLFF.

J is TRBJ2-2 and V is TRBV10-3; D ambiguous. In germline, CDR1 is ENHRY, CDR2 SYGVKD. This CDR3 is 14 amino acids long. V lost 0 bases to trimming and J lost 8 bases, with 10 bases between them. The CDR3 loop is CAISESFEKGELFF. In DNA form, the CDR3 reads TGTGCCATCAGTGAGTCGTTCGAGAAAGGGGAGCTGTTTTTT.

CDR3 amino acids: CASSASLPQHF. As DNA, the CDR3 is TGTGCCAGCAGTGCCTCCTTGCCCCAGCATTTT. V usage is TRBV6-1 and J usage is TRBJ1-5; D unclear. With 4 bases removed from V and 9 bases from J, the gap between germline ends came to 7 bases. Looked up from germline, CDR1 is MNHNS and CDR2 is SASEGT. CDR3 length: 11 amino acids.

The J gene is TRBJ1-4, the V gene TRBV6-1; tentatively, D is TRBD1 (6 bases). Per the germline V gene, CDR1 is MNHNS and CDR2 is SASEGT. V shed 1 base and J shed 5 bases, with 8 bases lying between them. This CDR3 has 14 amino acids. CDR3 amino acids: CASSEDRVNEKLFF. The CDR3 DNA reads as TGTGCCAGCAGTGAAGACAGGGTGAATGAAAAACTGTTTTTT.

This rearrangement joins TRBV6-6 to TRBJ1-2; the D is unclear. The CDR3 has 13 residues. From germline, CDR1 is MNHNY and CDR2 SVGAGI (reference sequence). Trimming took off 11 bases at V and 4 bases at J, with 17 bases between the two ends. This chain's CDR3 is CAGSRDFSYGYTF. The CDR3 DNA sequence: TGTGCCGGTAGCCGGGATTTTTCCTATGGCTACACCTTC.

This chain uses TRBV5-1 with TRBJ2-7; D unclear. Germline values: CDR1 SGHRS, CDR2 YFSETQ. The CDR3 runs to 13 residues. V lost 0 bases and J 1 base, leaving 5 bases between the germline ends. The chain's CDR3 is CASSLVQSYEQYF. CDR3 sequence (DNA): TGCGCCAGCAGCTTGGTCCAGTCCTACGAGCAGTACTTC.

The chain recombines TRBV6-1 with TRBJ1-2, with D tentatively TRBD1 (6 bases). Trimming pared 6 bases from V and 3 bases from J, leaving 11 bases between. Per germline, CDR1 MNHNS and CDR2 SASEGT. The CDR3 is 13 residues long. The CDR3 spells CASRGGLDYGYTF. CDR3 nucleotides: TGTGCCAGCAGGGGGGGGCTGGACTATGGCTACACCTTC.

V usage is TRBV30 and J usage is TRBJ2-5, with D perhaps TRBD2 (5 bases). Trimming took 2 bases from V and 5 from J, leaving 24 bases between them. The germline V gene encodes CDR1 GTSNPN and CDR2 SVGIG (reference sequence). This CDR3 is built from 17 residues. DNA of the CDR3: TGTGCCTGGAGTACTAGAGGATTTACGGGGAACGGGGAGACCCAGTACTTC. This gives the protein CAWSTRGFTGNGETQYF.

A remark on this clone: This same CDR3 is encoded by further DNA sequences in the sample. This chain links TRBV11-2 with TRBJ1-1; D is perhaps TRBD1 (5 bases). Germline V CDR1 and CDR2: SGHAT, FQNNGV. V was pared by 3 bases and J by 7 bases, with 6 bases between. The CDR3 has 11 residues. CDR3 in DNA: TGTGCCAGCAGCTTGGGGGGTGAAGCTTTCTTT. The encoded protein is CASSLGGEAFF. The full variable domain, rest sourced from reference TRBV11-2 and TRBJ1-1, is EAGVAQSPRYKIIEKRQSVAFWCNPISGHATLYWYQQILGQGPKLLIQFQNNGVVDDSQLPKDRFSAERLKGVDSTLKIQPAKLEDSAVYLCASSLGGEAFFGQGTRLTVV.

This sequence joins TRBV11-2 and TRBJ1-3; tentatively, D is TRBD1 (6 bases). V gave up 4 bases and J gave up 4 bases, with 14 bases separating them. The CDR3 loop spans 15 amino acids. Germline V lookup: CDR1 SGHAT, CDR2 FQNNGV. CDR3 in DNA: TGTGCCAGCAGCTCCCGGGGGGGCACAGGAAACACCATATATTTT. It yields the protein CASSSRGGTGNTIYF.

The chain combines TRBV5-1 with TRBJ2-5; D not certain. Germline assignment: CDR1 SGHRS and CDR2 YFSETQ. V was cut by 4 bases and J by 3 bases, with 4 bases left in between. This CDR3 region has 11 residues. CDR3 sequence reads: CASSVEETQYF. The CDR3 DNA reads TGCGCCAGCAGCGTCGAAGAGACCCAGTACTTC.

Concerning this clone itself: This specimen includes other DNA sequences encoding the same CDR3. The chain links TRBV7-3 to TRBJ1-1; no firm D call. V lost 2 bases to trimming and J lost 0 bases, with 4 bases between them. The CDR3 has 13 amino acids. From germline, CDR1 is SGHTA and CDR2 FQGTGA. Written as DNA, the CDR3 is TGTGCCAGCAGCTTATCAATGAACACTGAAGCTTTCTTT. It is translated as CASSLSMNTEAFF.

The chain joins TRBV13 to TRBJ2-1; 13 bases fit TRBD2. The CDR3 length is 16 residues. Unmatched junction bases numbered 2, after V lost 0 bases and J lost 6 bases. CDR1 and CDR2 (germline): PRHDT, FYEKMQ (reference sequence). The CDR3 nucleotides read TGTGCCAGCAGCTTAGGCCGGACTAGCGGGAGCAATGAGCAGTTCTTC. This codes for CASSLGRTSGSNEQFF.

The rearrangement uses TRBV2 and TRBJ1-3; D is uncertain. CDR3 length equals 14 residues. Deletions cut 7 bases from V and 4 bases from J, with 14 bases between. CDR1 and CDR2 (germline): SNHLY, FYNNEI. CDR3 in DNA: TGTGCCAGCAAGGACTCCGGCAAGGGAAACACCATATATTTT. Translation: CASKDSGKGNTIYF.

The CDR3 loop reads CASSLGPRETQYF. The CDR3 DNA reads as TGTGCCAGCAGCTTAGGGCCCAGGGAGACCCAGTACTTC. The chain combines TRBV7-7 with TRBJ2-5; D is ambiguous. Germline-derived CDR1 and CDR2 are SSHAT and FNYEAQ (reference sequence). Trimming removed 1 base at V and 5 bases at J, with 8 bases between. This CDR3 region has 13 residues.

V usage is TRBV30 and J usage is TRBJ2-2, with TRBD2 as a possible D gene (5 bases). V shed 0 bases and J shed 6 bases, with 11 bases lying between them. CDR1 GTSNPN and CDR2 SVGIG come from the germline V gene (reference sequence). The CDR3 loop spans 14 amino acids. CDR3 in amino acids: CAWSVLEFAGELFF. DNA for the CDR3: TGTGCCTGGAGTGTACTAGAGTTTGCCGGGGAGCTGTTTTTT.

The CDR3 loop is CASSLGSGGRDTQYF. CDR3 bases: TGCGCCAGCAGCTTGGGGAGCGGGGGTCGGGATACGCAGTATTTT. V usage is TRBV5-1 and J usage is TRBJ2-3; 8 bases map to TRBD2. V lost 0 bases, J lost 6 bases, and 6 bases stayed unmatched. Per the germline V gene, CDR1 is SGHRS and CDR2 is YFSETQ. The CDR3 length is 15 residues.

This chain connects TRBV23-1 to TRBJ2-3; 7 nucleotides match TRBD2. TRBV23-1 belongs to the ORF category, with a function that is uncertain. The CDR3 covers 18 residues. V shed 7 bases, J shed 5 bases, and the junction held 21 bases outside the gene matches. The CDR3 sequence: CASKDLPTSASVVDTQYF. The DNA for the CDR3 is TGCGCCAGCAAAGACCTACCCACTAGCGCCTCCGTGGTAGATACGCAGTATTTT.

CDR3 sequence reads: CAWGAGDSNSPLHF. The CDR3 region has the DNA TGTGCCTGGGGCGCCGGCGACTCTAATTCACCCCTCCACTTT. The gene calls are TRBV30 and TRBJ1-6; D is ambiguous. The length of the CDR3 is 14 residues. With 5 bases removed from V and 6 bases from J, the gap between germline ends came to 14 bases. Germline CDR1 and CDR2: GTSNPN and SVGIG (reference sequence). Full variable domain (remainder filled in from reference TRBV30 and TRBJ1-6): SQTIHQWPATLVQPVGSPLSLECTVEGTSNPNLYWYRQAAGRGLQLLFYSVGIGQISSEVPQNLSASRPQDRQFILSSKKLLLSDSGFYLCAWGAGDSNSPLHFGNGTRLTVT.

The chain combines TRBV18 with TRBJ2-7; D is possibly TRBD2 (5 bases). From germline, CDR1 is KGHSH and CDR2 LQKENI. The CDR3 extends over 14 amino acids. Trimming left V 2 bases short and J 6 bases short, with 14 bases between. In DNA form, the CDR3 reads TGTGCCAGCTCACCAAACTCCCCTAGCCGCGAGCAGTACTTC. This sequence encodes CASSPNSPSREQYF.

V is TRBV9 and J is TRBJ1-3, with D hard to call. The CDR3 consists of 14 residues. Germline V lookup: CDR1 SGDLS, CDR2 YYNGEE. Trimming shortened V by 0 bases and J by 2 bases, and 6 bases separated the two germline ends. CDR3 coding DNA: TGTGCCAGCAGCGTAGGGGCCGCTGGAAACACCATATATTTT. Amino acids: CASSVGAAGNTIYF.

The chain recombines TRBV7-9 with TRBJ2-1, with D uncertain. V lost 6 bases, J lost 2 bases, and 8 bases lay in between. Germline V lookup: CDR1 SEHNR, CDR2 FQNEAQ (reference sequence). The length of the CDR3 is 13 residues. DNA of the CDR3: TGTGCCAGCAGTGGAGCAACCTACAATGAGCAGTTCTTC. Translating gives CASSGATYNEQFF. The variable domain in full, completed from reference TRBV7-9 and TRBJ2-1, reads DTGVSQNPRHKITKRGQNVTFRCDPISEHNRLYWYRQTLGQGPEFLTYFQNEAQLEKSRLLSDRFSAERPKGSFSTLEIQRTEQGDSAMYLCASSGATYNEQFFGPGTRLTVL.

V gene TRBV4-1 combines with J gene TRBJ2-3, with TRBD1 matching 7 bases. CDR3 length: 13 residues. The germline CDR1 and CDR2 sequences are MGHRA and YSYEKL. After removal of 6 bases from V and 5 bases from J, the junction contained 5 bases not matched to a gene. The CDR3 sequence: CASSFDREDTQYF. CDR3 nucleotides: TGCGCCAGCAGTTTTGACAGGGAAGATACGCAGTATTTT.

The rearrangement links TRBV29-1 to TRBJ2-5; 10 positions agree with TRBD1. The germline CDR1 and CDR2 sequences are SQVTM and ANQGSEA. The CDR3 is made up of 14 amino acids. Trimming at V came to 7 bases and at J to 2 bases, leaving 7 bases not matched to a gene. This chain's CDR3 is CSAKDRGRQETQYF. DNA for the CDR3: TGCAGCGCAAAAGACAGGGGGCGGCAAGAGACCCAGTACTTC. Together with reference TRBV29-1 and TRBJ2-5, the CDR3 gives the full variable domain: SAVISQKPSRDICQRGTSLTIQCQVDSQVTMMFWYRQQPGQSLTLIATANQGSEATYESGFVIDKFPISRPNLTFSTLTVSNMSPEDSSIYLCSAKDRGRQETQYFGPGTRLLVL.

The rearrangement links TRBV5-6 to TRBJ2-5, with D perhaps TRBD1 (6 bases). V lost 2 bases, J lost 5 bases, and 13 bases lay in between. The CDR3 has 14 amino acids. CDR1 is SGHDT, CDR2 YYEEEE, per germline. CDR3 DNA: TGTGCCAGCAGCTTTACACAGGGTGTGGAGACCCAGTACTTC. Amino acids: CASSFTQGVETQYF.